The table lists the clone carrying this T cell receptor (beta chain) with many counts. What it binds is not known. This sample was taken from a study of CD8+ T cells in alopecia areata. Study context: Percentage of affected scalp area was the basis on which treated patients' severity was scored.

Broader study findings: Lesional scalp displayed greater clonality than normal scalp, most notably in alopecia totalis/universalis.

The authors extracted RNA and reverse transcribed it into cDNA as the sequencing template. Libraries were prepared by immunoSEQ multiplex PCR; TCRdb keeps only in-frame clonotypes and omits some of them. The sample lists fewer than 250,000 clones, approximately 38% occurring once. Treatment specified: oral pan-JAK inhibitor, 5-10 mg twice daily. Both peripheral blood and punch biopsies of lesional scalp skin were obtained from patients who had alopecia areata. J lost 5 bases, V lost 4 bases, and 6 bases had no gene match. The CDR3 consists of 15 residues. Germline V gives CDR1 LGHNA, CDR2 YNFKEQ. The TCR sequence derives from a human donor with alopecia areata. Sequenced material: CD4+ T cells sorted from blood, taken at approximately week 31, from a patient treated with tofacitinib. V and J are TRBV4-2 and TRBJ2-5; 11 nucleotides match TRBD1. The CDR3 DNA follows: TGTGCCAGCAGCCTGGGACAGGGGGGGTTTGAGACCCAGTACTTC. It codes for CASSLGQGGFETQYF.